The subject of this entry is one T cell receptor beta chain. Its antigen remains unidentified. Looked up from germline, CDR1 is GTSNPN and CDR2 is SVGIG (reference sequence). Trimming took 3 bases from V and 1 from J; bases not matched to a gene: 9. This CDR3 has 16 amino acids. The record originates from a study of T-cell memory formation after mild COVID-19. The wider study: TCR clusters largely stayed donor specific. Overall study results and limits: CD4/CD8 balance held among clones contracting day 15 to 85, and later expanders leaned CD4+.

5'RACE, which relied on constant-segment primers, yielded TCR alpha and TCR beta cDNA libraries carrying sample barcodes and UMIs. TCRdb re-analysed the 5' RACE reads in MiXCR, keeping a single row per CDR3 protein. The table lists some 410,000 distinct CDR3 sequences, around 22% of them singletons. The sequence was collected from an adult woman who had mild COVID-19 (a few samples of this study predate the infection). Cell type and time point are not known. Sequencing used PBMCs or a T cell subset sorted from them (not recorded which). This rearrangement joins TRBV30 to TRBJ2-5, with TRBD2 identical over 9 bases. The CDR3 protein is CAWRPGTSSLQETQYF. The CDR3 DNA is TGTGCCTGGAGGCCCGGGACTAGCAGTCTCCAAGAGACCCAGTACTTC.